This T cell receptor (beta chain) derives from a study of T cells expressing NK-cell markers. Study results and caveats: CD8+ T cells in six or seven donors included dominant NKG2C+ clonotypes at roughly 1.0-7.0%.

This CDR3 is 15 amino acids long. Germline CDR1 MGHRA, CDR2 YSYEKL. Comment on this clonotype: Its specificity is not known.

Generation of TCR beta cDNA was performed by 5'RACE template switching incorporating UMIs. TCRdb reprocessed the 5' RACE reads, with one entry per CDR3 protein and no DNA. The sample table includes more than 400,000 distinct CDR3 sequences. This chain links TRBV4-1 with TRBJ2-3; the D call of TRBD1 rests on TCRdb alone, since no DNA is present to check it. The sequenced sample was blood T cells: a sorted CD56 or NKG2C T cell subset, CD4+ or CD8+ T cells, or bulk PBMC T cells (not recorded which). This clonotype was sampled from a woman aged 18 to 75 in good health. CDR3 sequence reads: CASSPFRGGTDTQYF.